The T cell receptor beta chain described here comes from a study of CD8+CD57+ T cells in acquired aplastic anemia. Study findings and constraints: The study identified around 28 CD8+ CDR3 sequences shared by patients and controls.

A word on this clonotype: Its antigen is still unknown.

Patients chosen for sequencing had shown CD8+CD57+ cell expansion by flow cytometry. Every patient had severe acquired aplastic anemia. The study sampled blood from patients who had received no therapy. According to the study, genomic DNA was the template for TCR beta VDJ and CDR3 profiling. TCRdb processed the reads anew with MiXCR; each CDR3 protein has one entry. Among hundreds of thousands of distinct CDR3 sequences listed, around a third were seen once. Germline V lookup: CDR1 LNHDA, CDR2 SQIVND (reference sequence). The ends were cut back, 3 bases at V and 9 bases at J, with 11 bases in the middle. CDR3 length: 12 amino acids.

What was sequenced was sorted CD4+, CD8+, or CD8+CD57+ T cells (not recorded which) from PBMCs. The chain employs TRBV19 and TRBJ2-5, with D perhaps matching TRBD2 (7 bases). The sequence was collected from a human donor with aplastic anemia. The CDR3 here is CASSIGEGAQYF. The CDR3 DNA reads TGTGCCAGTAGTATTGGGGAGGGGGCCCAGTACTTC.